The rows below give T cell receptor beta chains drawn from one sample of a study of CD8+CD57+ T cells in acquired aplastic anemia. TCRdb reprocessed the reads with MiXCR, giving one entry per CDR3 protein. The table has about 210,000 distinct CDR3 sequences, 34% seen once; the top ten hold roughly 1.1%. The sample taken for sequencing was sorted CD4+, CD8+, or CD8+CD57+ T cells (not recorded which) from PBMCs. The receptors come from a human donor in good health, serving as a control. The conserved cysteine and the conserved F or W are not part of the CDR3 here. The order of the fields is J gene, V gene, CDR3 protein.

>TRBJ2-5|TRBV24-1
ATSDPGGSGGVETQY
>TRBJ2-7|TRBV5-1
ASSLGPSGVYEQY
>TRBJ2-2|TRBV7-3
ASSFDIGELF
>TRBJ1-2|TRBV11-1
ASSLGSKGGVDNYGYT
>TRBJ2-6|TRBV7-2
ASSLGGGGLTGANVLT
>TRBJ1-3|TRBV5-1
ASSIQGADDTIY
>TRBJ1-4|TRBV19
ASSVWDRGNEKLF
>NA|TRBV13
ASSTKGWLAGGSQETQY
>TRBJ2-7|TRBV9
ASSVAHGYEQY
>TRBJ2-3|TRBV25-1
ASSEDFRTDTQY
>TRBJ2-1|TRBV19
ARVLGINEQF
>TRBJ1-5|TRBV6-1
ASSPPGQRSNQPQH
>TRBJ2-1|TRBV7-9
ASSSGQFEQF
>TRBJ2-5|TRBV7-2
ASSLAGRTGGQETQY
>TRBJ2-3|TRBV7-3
ASSSQSVGSTDTQY
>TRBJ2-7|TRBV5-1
ASSLWRSRGEQY
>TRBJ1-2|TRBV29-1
SVETGTSNYGYT
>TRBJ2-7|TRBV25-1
ASEKLRTGKGYEQY
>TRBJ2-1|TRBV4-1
ASSQALWQIKNEQF
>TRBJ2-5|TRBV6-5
ASSVLASGGRLTETQY
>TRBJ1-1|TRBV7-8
ASSLDGLTRAF
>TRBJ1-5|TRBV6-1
ASSGDINRPQH
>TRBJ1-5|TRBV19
ASTTISNQPQH
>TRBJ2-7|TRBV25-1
ASSEMGERGVSYEQY
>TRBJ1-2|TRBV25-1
ASSGAVYGYT
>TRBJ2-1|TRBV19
ASSTGLAAGNEQF
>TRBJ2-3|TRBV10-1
ASSSSGGPAYTQY
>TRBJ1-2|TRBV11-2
ASSPSDRGGLLNYGYT
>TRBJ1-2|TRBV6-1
ASSAMGPYNYGYT
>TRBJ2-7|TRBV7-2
ASSPIGDRAHEQY
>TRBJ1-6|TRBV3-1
ASSESPWRDNSPLH
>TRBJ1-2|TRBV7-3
ASRQGQGDYGYT
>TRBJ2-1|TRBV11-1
ASSLRLAGSPYNEQF
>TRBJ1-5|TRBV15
ATSAGQGAGQPQH
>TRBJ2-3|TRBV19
ASSSLGAGADTQY
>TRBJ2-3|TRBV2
ASSGTGVLSDTQY
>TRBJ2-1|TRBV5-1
ASSLELGTYNEQF
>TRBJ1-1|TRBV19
ASSIEGGLTEAF
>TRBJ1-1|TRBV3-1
ASTNGQGGTEAF
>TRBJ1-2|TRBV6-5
ASSSPGQANYGYT
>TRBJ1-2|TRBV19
ASSINVAGLGYGYT
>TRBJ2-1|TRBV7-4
ASSPQGTSSYNEQF
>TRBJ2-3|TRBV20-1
SAPQGKLRTDTQY
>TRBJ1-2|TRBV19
ASSPAQGYSYGYT
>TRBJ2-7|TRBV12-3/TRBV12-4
ASSWGETGSSYEQY
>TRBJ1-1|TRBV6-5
ASSYNSGTEAF